The 20 T cell receptor beta chains below all came from one sample that was sequenced in a study of cytomegalovirus exposure and HLA in healthy donors. The PCR used 60 Vbeta and 13 Jbeta primers. The data were produced by immunoSEQ multiplex PCR, yet TCRdb's version contains in-frame clones alone and is incomplete. The sample has 150,000 to 200,000 clones, about 70% seen once. The specimen sequenced was PBMCs. Receptors were obtained from a woman in her 30s in good health and CMV-seronegative.

The V gene is TRBV6-5, the J gene TRBJ1-1; TRBD1 might be the D (5 bases). The CDR3 sequence is 14 residues long. Trimming pared 7 bases from V and 1 base from J, leaving 13 bases between. Germline V gene data show CDR1 as MNHEY and CDR2 as SVGAGI. CDR3 DNA sequence: TGTGCCAGCAAGTCAGGGCCTTCGAACACTGAAGCTTTCTTT. Translation gives CASKSGPSNTEAFF.

V and J are TRBV7-8 and TRBJ2-5, with a possible D match to TRBD1 (6 bases). CDR3 length: 15 residues. CDR1 and CDR2 (germline): SGHVS, FQNEAQ. V lost 4 bases and J 4 bases, leaving 16 bases between the germline ends. As DNA, the CDR3 is TGTGCCAGCAGCTCCAGTGAAGGGGGTCGAGAGACCCAGTACTTC. Its protein is CASSSSEGGRETQYF.

This clone was found once. This chain links TRBV4-3 with TRBJ1-1; D is undetermined. The length of the CDR3 is 15 residues. Trimming stripped 0 bases from V and 5 bases from J, with 13 bases between. Germline V gene sequence: CDR1 LGHNA, CDR2 YSLEER. The CDR3 region has the DNA TGCGCCAGCAGCCAAGATCAAGGGAGGAATACTGAAGCTTTCTTT. Translation: CASSQDQGRNTEAFF.

The V and J genes are TRBV19 and TRBJ1-1; D gene uncertain. The germline V and J ends were trimmed by 6 bases and 0 bases, with 8 bases remaining between them. There are 13 residues in the CDR3. In germline, CDR1 is LNHDA, CDR2 SQIVND (reference sequence). CDR3 nucleotides: TGTGCCAGTAGCAGCGTCATGAACACTGAAGCTTTCTTT. This codes for CASSSVMNTEAFF.

CDR3 protein: CASSLGLYKETQYF. The CDR3 DNA is TGTGCCAGCAGCCTCGGACTATACAAAGAGACCCAGTACTTC. The chain carries TRBV7-7 and TRBJ2-5; D is possibly TRBD2 (6 bases). The ends were cut back, 5 bases at V and 3 bases at J, with 13 bases in the middle. CDR1 and CDR2 (germline): SSHAT, FNYEAQ (reference sequence). The CDR3 contains 14 residues.

This clone turned up a few times. V gene TRBV18 combines with J gene TRBJ2-1; TRBD2 might be the D (7 bases). This CDR3 region has 15 residues. Per germline, CDR1 KGHSH and CDR2 LQKENI. Trimming removed 6 bases at V and 0 bases at J, with 12 bases between. In nucleotides, the CDR3 is TGTGCCAGCTCCTGGGGGGGGGCCTCCTACAATGAGCAGTTCTTC. Its translation: CASSWGGASYNEQFF.

The genes are TRBV7-2 and TRBJ1-6; D not certain. The CDR3 totals 17 residues. From germline, CDR1 is SGHTA and CDR2 FQGNSA. V lost 3 bases to trimming and J lost 4 bases, with 16 bases between them. The CDR3 spells CASSLGWPGFYNSPLHF. The CDR3 region has the DNA TGTGCCAGCAGCTTGGGCTGGCCCGGCTTTTATAATTCACCCCTCCACTTT.

The V call is TRBV25-1, the J call TRBJ2-5; a weak D match, TRBD1 (5 bases). Trimming cost V 1 base and J 2 bases, with 11 bases left between them. This CDR3 spans 15 amino acids. Germline-derived CDR1 and CDR2 are MGHDK and SYGVNS. This chain's CDR3 is CASSESGRVQETQYF. CDR3 in DNA: TGTGCCAGCAGTGAATCTGGCAGGGTGCAAGAGACCCAGTACTTC.

J is TRBJ1-2 and V is TRBV29-1, with 9 bases identical to TRBD1. The length of the CDR3 is 14 residues. The V segment lost 6 bases and the J segment 6 bases; nucleotides outside the gene matches: 11. CDR1 SQVTM and CDR2 ANQGSEA come from the germline V gene. DNA for the CDR3: TGCAGCGTATTCCGGGACAGGGATCGGAATGGCTACACCTTC. Translating it yields CSVFRDRDRNGYTF.

This clone has just a few counts. The CDR3 region is CSVREAFF. The CDR3 DNA follows: TGCAGCGTTCGGGAAGCTTTCTTT. The rearrangement links TRBV29-1 to TRBJ1-1; D unclear. V dropped 5 bases and J dropped 8 bases, with 3 bases sitting between them. This CDR3 has 8 amino acids. Germline V gene data show CDR1 as SQVTM and CDR2 as ANQGSEA. The full variable domain, its missing parts supplied by reference TRBV29-1 and TRBJ1-1, is SAVISQKPSRDICQRGTSLTIQCQVDSQVTMMFWYRQQPGQSLTLIATANQGSEATYESGFVIDKFPISRPNLTFSTLTVSNMSPEDSSIYLCSVREAFFGQGTRLTVV.

This chain uses TRBV5-1 with TRBJ2-5; 7 bases align to TRBD2. The J segment lost 1 base and the V segment lost 0 bases, leaving 12 bases of the junction unmatched. The CDR3 has 18 residues. Germline lookup yields CDR1 SGHRS and CDR2 YFSETQ. The CDR3, as DNA: TGCGCCAGCAGCTTGGGGTCTGCCGGGGGGAACGCCCAAGAGACCCAGTACTTC. The encoded protein is CASSLGSAGGNAQETQYF.

This clone was found a few times. This chain connects TRBV7-9 to TRBJ1-2; TRBD1 might be the D (6 bases). Germline CDR1 and CDR2: SEHNR and FQNEAQ (reference sequence). The V end lost 1 base, the J end lost 2 bases, and 11 bases lay between the germline ends. The CDR3 runs 15 residues. The CDR3 region is CASSLDWGRNYGYTF. In DNA, the CDR3 is TGTGCCAGCAGCTTAGATTGGGGGCGCAACTATGGCTACACCTTC.

This clone appeared once. The rearrangement links TRBV7-9 to TRBJ1-1; tentative D call: TRBD1 (5 bases). The ends were cut back, 7 bases at V and 0 bases at J, with 15 bases in the middle. The germline V gene has CDR1 SEHNR and CDR2 FQNEAQ (reference sequence). CDR3 length equals 15 residues. The DNA of the CDR3 is TGTGCCAGCACCGTACGGGGGGGATTGAACACTGAAGCTTTCTTT. As protein: CASTVRGGLNTEAFF. The full variable domain, completed using reference TRBV7-9 and TRBJ1-1, is DTGVSQNPRHKITKRGQNVTFRCDPISEHNRLYWYRQTLGQGPEFLTYFQNEAQLEKSRLLSDRFSAERPKGSFSTLEIQRTEQGDSAMYLCASTVRGGLNTEAFFGQGTRLTVV.

The chain joins TRBV19 to TRBJ2-7; no clear D gene. The CDR3 contains 13 residues. V lost 4 bases, J lost 5 bases, and 12 bases lay in between. Germline CDR1 reads LNHDA; CDR2 reads SQIVND (reference sequence). This chain's CDR3 is CASSSLIQNEQYF. The CDR3 coding sequence is TGTGCCAGTAGTAGCCTCATACAGAACGAGCAGTACTTC.

V and J are TRBV7-9 and TRBJ2-7; 9 positions agree with TRBD1. CDR3 length: 11 amino acids. Trimming cost V 4 bases and J 10 bases; bases outside gene matches: 2. Germline V gene data show CDR1 as SEHNR and CDR2 as FQNEAQ (reference sequence). CDR3 sequence reads: CASSSGQGQYF. The CDR3, as DNA: TGTGCCAGCAGCTCGGGACAGGGACAGTACTTC.

The DNA for the CDR3 is TGTGCCAGCAGCTTAGGAAGGGAACAGGCTGGGGCAACTAACTATGGCTACACCTTC. This encodes CASSLGREQAGATNYGYTF. V is TRBV11-2 and J is TRBJ1-2, with D possibly matching TRBD1 (5 bases). V was clipped by 1 base and J by 0 bases, with 21 bases between them. CDR1 SGHAT and CDR2 FQNNGV come from the germline V gene. The CDR3 length is 19 residues.

This clone has more than one count but fewer than ten. CDR3 sequence: CASSYSHRVRGTEAFF. The CDR3 DNA is TGTGCCAGCAGTTACTCCCACAGGGTTAGGGGCACTGAAGCTTTCTTT. This chain links TRBV6-5 with TRBJ1-1, with D perhaps TRBD1 (6 bases). Germline CDR1 MNHEY, CDR2 SVGAGI. This CDR3 comprises 16 residues. The ends were cut back, 0 bases at V and 4 bases at J, with 15 bases in the middle.

In this sample, this clone turned up once. In DNA form, the CDR3 reads TGTGCCAGCAGCTCTCTAGATGGCCGGCTCGATGAGCAGTTCTTC. Protein product: CASSSLDGRLDEQFF. The genes are TRBV7-8 and TRBJ2-1; D is unresolved. The CDR3 runs 15 residues. Looked up from germline, CDR1 is SGHVS and CDR2 is FQNEAQ. Trimming took 4 bases from V and 8 from J, leaving 18 bases between them.

The chain has TRBV5-1 and TRBJ2-1; 9 nucleotides line up with TRBD2. This CDR3 comprises 16 residues. J lost 3 bases, V lost 4 bases, and 8 bases had no gene match. Germline CDR1 is SGHRS and CDR2 is YFSETQ. CDR3 DNA: TGCGCCAGCAGCGGAGTAGCGGGGGCCCACTACAATGAGCAGTTCTTC. Translation gives CASSGVAGAHYNEQFF.

The rearrangement links TRBV7-2 to TRBJ2-7, with D possibly matching TRBD1 (6 bases). Germline lookup yields CDR1 SGHTA and CDR2 FQGNSA. V was pared by 5 bases and J by 6 bases, with 23 bases between. CDR3 length: 16 residues. For the CDR3, the DNA is TGTGCCAGCAGCCCGCCTAACAGGGCGACACGGAGCGAGCAGTACTTC. Translating gives CASSPPNRATRSEQYF.